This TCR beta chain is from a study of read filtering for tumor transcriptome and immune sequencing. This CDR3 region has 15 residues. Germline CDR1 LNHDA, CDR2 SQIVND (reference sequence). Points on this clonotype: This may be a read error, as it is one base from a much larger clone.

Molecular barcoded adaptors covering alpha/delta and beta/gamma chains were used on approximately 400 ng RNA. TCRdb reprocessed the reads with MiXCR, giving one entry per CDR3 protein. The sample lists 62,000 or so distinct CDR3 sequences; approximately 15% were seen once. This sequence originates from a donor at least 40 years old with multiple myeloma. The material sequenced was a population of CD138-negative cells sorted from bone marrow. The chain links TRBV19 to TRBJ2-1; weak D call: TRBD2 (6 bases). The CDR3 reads CASSSGVWNYNGQFF. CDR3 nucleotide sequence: TGTGCCAGTAGTTCGGGGGTGTGGAACTACAATGGGCAGTTCTTC.